The text below deals with one T cell receptor beta chain. No cognate antigen has been identified for it. No base qualities exist here, and no much larger clone lies one base off it. TCRbeta CDR3 regions were amplified from genomic DNA using the immunoSEQ Assay, a bias-controlled multiplex PCR. In the source study's methods: Nucleated cell counts per sample were estimated from amplification of reference gene primers within the assay. To quantify the absolute abundance of each unique TCRbeta CDR3 rearrangement, sequence reads were collapsed and filtered. For each sample, productive Simpson clonality was calculated as the square root of Simpson's diversity index over productive rearrangements. The table comes from immuneACCESS by way of TCRdb, which keeps in-frame sequences with V and J called. Part of the clones is missing from these tables; in studies checked, under half for an unresolved V gene and the rest for unknown reasons. D and trimming come from the DNA, and the V and J calls and clone size come from that table. This sample comprises approximately 170,000 clones, over 75% of them detected only once. The leading ten clones occupy roughly 8.6% of the sample.

This entry is derived from a study of blood T cell repertoires in COVID-19 (dated by TCRdb to the early 2020s). Concerning the study at large: Samples from collaborators originated in the United States, Italy and Spain and spanned both the acute and convalescent phases of COVID-19. Subjects who had been exposed to COVID-19, were actively infected with it, or had recovered from it provided the deeply sampled blood TCRbeta repertoires that made up the dataset. Where HLA class I and class II types were available, the types were taken from metadata supplied by the sample provider, not from assay-based typing. The sample metadata nearly always contained a de-identified subject ID, COVID-19 status, age in years and sex. Samples were obtained from the ongoing ImmuneRACE study (first 160 participants) and from 1,254 subjects provided by 6 global collaborators. The repertoires were released in a freely available public database intended as a resource for research on the immune response to SARS-CoV-2. The prospective study material was composed of cDNA or gDNA derived from T cells, B-cell-depleted T cells, or PBMCs.

In the prospective study, participants were roughly 18 to 95 years old, resided in around 25 geographic areas of the United States, and were enrolled through a virtual design. Cohort assignment in the prospective study relied on participant-reported clinical history from a screening survey and a study questionnaire. For ImmuneRACE Cohort 3, a participant was defined as recovered based on two consecutive negative NP/OP PCR tests, clearance by a healthcare professional, or resolution of symptoms. In the prospective study, whole blood, serum and a nasopharyngeal or oropharyngeal swab were collected from each participant by mobile phlebotomists. Participants in the prospective study had the option to provide additional blood draws and questionnaires over a roughly 2-month period. Before DNA extraction, blood samples from the prospective study were shipped at room temperature or frozen. Paper-wide results and their limitations: The quantity of clinical and demographic metadata differed by source and by participant and was supplied without curation.

The origin of this receptor is a woman under 30 who had recovered from COVID-19. Sequences were obtained from PBMCs or T cells enriched from blood (not recorded which).

DNA sequence: TGCGCCAGCAAAGCGGGGGCGGGTGAAGCTTTCTTT. Its protein is CASKAGAGEAFF. The chain is assembled from TRBV4-1 and TRBJ1-1; 6 matching bases give a weak D call of TRBD1. Inclusive of the bounding cysteine and phenylalanine, the CDR3 is 12 residues long. Just the 36-base CDR3 DNA is kept, in frame starting at base 1. Reading the germline V gene gives CDR1 MGHRA and CDR2 YSYEKL. At the junction V is shortened by 7 bases and J by 7 bases, with 13 bases in between.